The rows below give T cell receptor beta chains drawn from one sample of a study of blood T cell dynamics during melanoma immunotherapy. Method: immunoSEQ multiplex PCR; TCRdb's copy keeps in-frame clones and lacks some. This table has over 5,500 clones, 70% to 90% appearing once. The sequencing here drew on blood, taken from a patient treated with checkpoint blockade. Receptor source: a human donor with melanoma. Some clones in this sample may be carry-over from other donors' samples. Each CDR3 is given with its conserved first and last residue. The D gene is left open where the match is weak. The listing skips clone size in some rows; elsewhere it reads once, few, many or a size class.

. | . | TRBJ2-1 | 15 | TRBV6-1 | TGTGCCAGCAGTGATAAGGACTACCAATACAATGAGCAGTTCTTC | CASSDKDYQYNEQFF
. | . | TRBJ2-5 | 14 | TRBV5-8 | TGTGCCAGCAACCCGGCGGGGTATCGGGAGACCCAGTACTTC | CASNPAGYRETQYF
. | . | TRBJ1-5 | 15 | TRBV4-3 | TGCGCCAGCAGCCAAATTGTCGGAGGGCGTCAGCCCCAGCATTTT | CASSQIVGGRQPQHF
TRBD2 | . | TRBJ2-3 | 16 | TRBV30 | TGTGCCTGGAGAGCGAAACTAGCGGGGGGCACAGATACGCAGTATTTT | CAWRAKLAGGTDTQYF
. | . | TRBJ2-5 | 16 | TRBV7-7 | TGTGCTAGCAGCCGGAATAGCGGAAAAAGTATGGAGACCCAGTACTTC | CASSRNSGKSMETQYF
. | . | TRBJ1-3 | 11 | TRBV6-1 | TGTGCCAGCGGCAGGGGAAACACCATATATTTT | CASGRGNTIYF
. | . | TRBJ2-7 | 14 | TRBV6-5 | TGTGCCAGCAGTTTAGGACTTGCCGTATACGAGCAGTACTTC | CASSLGLAVYEQYF
. | . | TRBJ2-5 | 17 | TRBV28 | TGTGCCAGCAGCGAATCCGCGTGGGCTGGGTCCCAAGAGACCCAGTACTTC | CASSESAWAGSQETQYF
. | . | TRBJ2-5 | 15 | TRBV27 | TGTGCCAGCAGTCGTATTAGGGGGGCCCAAGAGACCCAGTACTTC | CASSRIRGAQETQYF
. | . | TRBJ1-4 | 15 | TRBV30 | TGTGCCTGGAGGCCGGGGGGGGGCACGAATGAAAAACTGTTTTTT | CAWRPGGGTNEKLFF
. | . | TRBJ2-7 | 15 | TRBV4-3 | TGCGCCAGCAGCCAAGAGGAGTTGCTCTCCTACGAACGGTACTTC | CASSQEELLSYERYF
TRBD2 | . | TRBJ2-3 | 14 | TRBV2 | TGTGCCAGCAGTGGAGCGGGGGGGCCTGGTACGCAGTATTTT | CASSGAGGPGTQYF
TRBD1 | . | TRBJ1-2 | 13 | TRBV7-3 | TGTGCCAGCAGCCCCTTGACAGGGGTAGGCTACACCTTC | CASSPLTGVGYTF
. | . | TRBJ2-2 | 13 | TRBV5-1 | TGCGCCAGCGGGACCTCTAACACCGGGGAGCTGTTTTTT | CASGTSNTGELFF
. | . | TRBJ2-1 | 15 | TRBV7-2 | TGTGCCAGCAGCCCGGGCGGGGATCTTACTAACGAGCAGTTCTTC | CASSPGGDLTNEQFF
TRBD1 | . | TRBJ2-3 | 15 | TRBV5-4 | TGTGCCAGCAGCCCACGACAGGGGAGGACAGATACGCAGTATTTT | CASSPRQGRTDTQYF
. | once | TRBJ2-1 | 13 | TRBV5-6 | TGTGCCAGCAGCTCCCCGGGTTTCGATGAGCAGTTCTTC | CASSSPGFDEQFF